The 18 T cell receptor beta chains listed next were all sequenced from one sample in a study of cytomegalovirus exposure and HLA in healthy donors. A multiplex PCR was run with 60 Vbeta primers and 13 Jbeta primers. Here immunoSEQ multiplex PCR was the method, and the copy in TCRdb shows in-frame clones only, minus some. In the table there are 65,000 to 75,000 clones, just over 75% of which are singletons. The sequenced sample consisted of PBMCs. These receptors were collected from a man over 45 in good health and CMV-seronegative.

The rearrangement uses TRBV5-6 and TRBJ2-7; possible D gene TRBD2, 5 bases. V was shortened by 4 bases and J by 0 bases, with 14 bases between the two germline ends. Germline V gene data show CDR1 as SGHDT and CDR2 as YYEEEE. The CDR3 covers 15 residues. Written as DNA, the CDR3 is TGTGCCAGCAGCCTGAGACTACTGAGCTCCTACGAGCAGTACTTC. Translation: CASSLRLLSSYEQYF.

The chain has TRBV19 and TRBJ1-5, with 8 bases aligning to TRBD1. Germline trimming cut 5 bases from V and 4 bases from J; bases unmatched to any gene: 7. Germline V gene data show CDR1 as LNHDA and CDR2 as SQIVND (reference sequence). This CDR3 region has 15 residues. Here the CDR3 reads CASSETGAKNQPQHF. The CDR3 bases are TGTGCCAGTAGTGAGACAGGGGCGAAGAATCAGCCCCAGCATTTT.

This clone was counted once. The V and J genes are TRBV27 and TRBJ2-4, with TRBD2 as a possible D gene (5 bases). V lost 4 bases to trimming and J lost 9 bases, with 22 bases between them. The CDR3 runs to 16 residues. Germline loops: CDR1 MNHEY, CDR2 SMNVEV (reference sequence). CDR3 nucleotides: TGTGCCAGCAGTTACTATCGAGATGAGGGTTTGGGCATTCAGTACTTC. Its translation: CASSYYRDEGLGIQYF.

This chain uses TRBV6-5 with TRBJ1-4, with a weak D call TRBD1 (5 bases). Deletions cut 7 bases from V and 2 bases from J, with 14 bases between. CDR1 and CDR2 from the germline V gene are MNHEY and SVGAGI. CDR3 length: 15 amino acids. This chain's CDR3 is CASNPNRPTNEKLFF. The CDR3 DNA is TGTGCCAGCAACCCTAACAGGCCGACTAATGAAAAACTGTTTTTT.

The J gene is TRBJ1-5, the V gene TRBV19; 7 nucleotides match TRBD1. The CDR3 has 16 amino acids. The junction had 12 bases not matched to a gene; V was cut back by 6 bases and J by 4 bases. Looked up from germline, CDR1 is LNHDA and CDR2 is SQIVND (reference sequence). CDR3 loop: CASRRSRAGGNQPQHF. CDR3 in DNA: TGTGCCAGTAGGAGAAGTAGGGCAGGGGGGAATCAGCCCCAGCATTTT.

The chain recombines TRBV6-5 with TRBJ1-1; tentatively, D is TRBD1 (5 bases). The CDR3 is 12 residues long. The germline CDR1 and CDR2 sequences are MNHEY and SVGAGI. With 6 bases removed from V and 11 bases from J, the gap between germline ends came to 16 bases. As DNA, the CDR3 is TGTGCCAGCAGCTCAACGAATAACAGGGCTTTCTTT. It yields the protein CASSSTNNRAFF.

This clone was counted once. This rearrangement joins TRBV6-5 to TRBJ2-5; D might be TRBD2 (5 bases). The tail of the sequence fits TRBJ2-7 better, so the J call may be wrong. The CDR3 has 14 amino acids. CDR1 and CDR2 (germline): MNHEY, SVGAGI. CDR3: CASSYAVPGYEQYF. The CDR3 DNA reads TGTGCCAGCAGTTATGCGGTCCCGGGGTACGAGCAGTACTTC.

The CDR3 region has the DNA TGTGCCAGCAGTTACCCGACCGGGACTGGGAACACTGAAGCTTTCTTT. Amino acid sequence: CASSYPTGTGNTEAFF. V and J are TRBV6-5 and TRBJ1-1; TRBD1 might be the D (5 bases). The CDR3 covers 16 residues. V dropped 2 bases and J dropped 1 base, with 14 bases sitting between them. Germline CDR1 reads MNHEY; CDR2 reads SVGAGI.

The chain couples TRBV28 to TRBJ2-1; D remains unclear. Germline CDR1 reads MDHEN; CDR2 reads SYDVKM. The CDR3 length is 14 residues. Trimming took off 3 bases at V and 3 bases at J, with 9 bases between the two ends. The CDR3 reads CASSLSIYYNEQFF. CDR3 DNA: TGTGCCAGCAGTTTGAGTATCTACTACAATGAGCAGTTCTTC.

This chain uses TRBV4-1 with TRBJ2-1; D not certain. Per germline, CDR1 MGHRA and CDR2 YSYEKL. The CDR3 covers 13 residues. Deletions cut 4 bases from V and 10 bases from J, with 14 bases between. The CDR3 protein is CASSLGPGLEQFF. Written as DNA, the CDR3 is TGCGCCAGCAGCCTGGGTCCGGGTTTGGAGCAGTTCTTC.

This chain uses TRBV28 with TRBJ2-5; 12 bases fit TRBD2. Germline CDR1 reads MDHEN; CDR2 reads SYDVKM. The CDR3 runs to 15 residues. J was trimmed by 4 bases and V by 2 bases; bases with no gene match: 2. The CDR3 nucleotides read TGTGCCAGCAGTTTAATGGGACTAGCGGGAGAGACCCAGTACTTC. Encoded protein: CASSLMGLAGETQYF.

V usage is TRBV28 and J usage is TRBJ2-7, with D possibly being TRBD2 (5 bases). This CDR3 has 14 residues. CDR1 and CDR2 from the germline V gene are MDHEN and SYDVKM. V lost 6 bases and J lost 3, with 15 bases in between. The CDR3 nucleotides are TGTGCCAGCAGCCCTCCGGGAATTAACTACGAGCAGTACTTC. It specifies CASSPPGINYEQYF.

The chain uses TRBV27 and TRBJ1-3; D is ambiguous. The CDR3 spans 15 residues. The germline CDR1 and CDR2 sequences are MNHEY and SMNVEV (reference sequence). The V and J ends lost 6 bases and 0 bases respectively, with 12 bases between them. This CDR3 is CASRSGRVSGNTIYF. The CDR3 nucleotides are TGTGCCAGCAGGTCTGGGAGAGTCTCTGGAAACACCATATATTTT.

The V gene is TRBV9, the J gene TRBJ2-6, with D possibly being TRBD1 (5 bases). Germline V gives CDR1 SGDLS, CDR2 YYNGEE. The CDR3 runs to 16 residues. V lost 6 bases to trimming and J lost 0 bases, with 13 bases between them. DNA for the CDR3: TGTGCCAGCACCGGACATAGCTTCTCTGGGGCCAACGTCCTGACTTTC. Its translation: CASTGHSFSGANVLTF.

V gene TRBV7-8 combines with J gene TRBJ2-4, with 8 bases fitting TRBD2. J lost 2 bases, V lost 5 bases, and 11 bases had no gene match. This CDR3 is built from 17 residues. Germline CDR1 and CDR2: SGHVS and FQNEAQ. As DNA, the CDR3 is TGTGCCAGCAGCCTCGCCAGCGGGAGTAAAACCAAAAACATTCAGTACTTC. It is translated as CASSLASGSKTKNIQYF.

This CDR3 is CASSDGDQPQHF. Written as DNA, the CDR3 is TGCGCCAGCAGTGACGGAGATCAGCCCCAGCATTTT. J is TRBJ1-5 and V is TRBV10-2; no clear D gene. This CDR3 comprises 12 residues. The V end lost 3 bases, the J end lost 5 bases, and 5 bases lay between the germline ends. The germline gives CDR1 WSHSY, CDR2 SAAADI.

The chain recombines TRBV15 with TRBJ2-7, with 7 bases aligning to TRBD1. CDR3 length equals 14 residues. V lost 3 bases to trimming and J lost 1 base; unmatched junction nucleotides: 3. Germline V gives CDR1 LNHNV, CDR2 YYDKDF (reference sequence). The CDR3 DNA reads TGTGCCACCAGCAGGACAGGGAATTCCTACGAGCAGTACTTC. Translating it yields CATSRTGNSYEQYF.

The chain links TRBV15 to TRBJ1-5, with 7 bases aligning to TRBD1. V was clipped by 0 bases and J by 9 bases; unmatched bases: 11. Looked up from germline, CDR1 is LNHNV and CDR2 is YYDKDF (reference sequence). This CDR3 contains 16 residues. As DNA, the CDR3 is TGTGCCACCAGCAGAGATAAAAGGGACAGTGGAGGGCCCCAGCATTTT. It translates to CATSRDKRDSGGPQHF.